This section outlines one T cell receptor (beta chain) sequence together with its context. Its target is not known. Then a second PCR, running roughly 7 to 11 cycles, was carried out with a sample-barcoded 5' primer and a J-beta primer mix. The authors tagged each cDNA molecule using a template-switch adaptor with 12 random nucleotides. MiXCR was run by TCRdb on the 5' RACE reads, yielding one entry per CDR3 protein. The sample records 1,300,000 or so distinct CDR3 sequences, around 59% being singletons. Healthy Caucasian individuals from Russia aged about 6 to 95 were enrolled as donors. The germline V gene has CDR1 SGHVS and CDR2 FNYEAQ. This CDR3 spans 15 amino acids. Trimming took 2 bases from V and 3 from J, leaving 10 bases between them. These data are taken from a study of blood T cells in healthy people across ages. Study results and limitations: Any changes in expanded clonotypes were possibly confounded, as donor CMV status remained unknown. Since the PBMCs were unsorted, naive and antigen-experienced cells could not be conclusively compared.

The chain carries TRBV7-6 and TRBJ2-2; either TRBD1 or TRBD2 may supply D (6 bases each). The clonotype was recovered from a man between 18 and 29 years old in good health. The sample comprised blood. CDR3 bases: TGTGCCAGCAGCTTAAGGGGGGATCACACCGGGGAGCTGTTTTTT. This sequence encodes CASSLRGDHTGELFF.